These 17 T cell receptor beta chains were sequenced from one sample in a study. Each CDR3 protein is one row after TCRdb ran MiXCR on the RT-PCR reads. Here the sample spans about 700,000 distinct CDR3 sequences, 13% to 15% being singletons. The specimen was memory CD4+ T cells from blood. Source of these receptors: a female donor in good health, serving as a healthy control.

This clonotype was found many times. The genes are TRBV12-3 or TRBV12-4 and TRBJ2-1, with a weak D call TRBD2 (7 bases). The CDR3 extends over 15 amino acids. Trimming pared 6 bases from V and 3 bases from J, leaving 15 bases between. In DNA form, the CDR3 reads TGTGCCAGCAGCCTTCGGCGGGGGCTCTACAATGAGCAGTTCTTC. This encodes CASSLRRGLYNEQFF.

This chain's CDR3 is CASVGHGDSGNTIYF. The CDR3 region has the DNA TGTGCCAGCGTTGGGCACGGGGACTCTGGAAACACCATATATTTT. This chain joins TRBV6-6 and TRBJ1-3; no definite D call. CDR3 size: 15 residues. Between the trimmed V and J ends, which lost 8 bases and 0 bases, there was a span of 14 bases. Looked up from germline, CDR1 is MNHNY and CDR2 is SVGAGI (reference sequence).

There are a few counts of this clonotype. The chain couples TRBV5-1 to TRBJ1-6; TRBD1 might be the D (5 bases). Germline V gives CDR1 SGHRS, CDR2 YFSETQ. The V end was cut by 4 bases, the J end by 7 bases, with 15 bases between. The CDR3 consists of 15 residues. CDR3 nucleotides: TGCGCCAGCAGCCTATGGGACTTATCCAATTCACCCCTCCACTTT. Its translation is CASSLWDLSNSPLHF.

The chain combines TRBV4-1 with TRBJ2-5; possible D gene TRBD2, 6 bases. Trimming removed 6 bases from V and 3 bases from J, with 20 bases in between. CDR3 size: 16 residues. Germline values: CDR1 MGHRA, CDR2 YSYEKL. The CDR3 here is CASRLSPAGKEETQYF. CDR3 nucleotide sequence: TGCGCCAGCAGACTTTCACCGGCGGGGAAGGAAGAGACCCAGTACTTC.

This clonotype appeared a few times. The CDR3 here is CASSSLPWGTSTDTQYF. CDR3 nucleotide sequence: TGTGCCAGCAGCTCCCTCCCGTGGGGGACTAGCACAGATACGCAGTATTTT. The chain has TRBV7-9 and TRBJ2-3; perhaps TRBD2 as D (6 bases). Trimming shortened V by 4 bases and J by 0 bases, and 17 bases separated the two germline ends. This CDR3 has 17 residues. The germline V gene has CDR1 SEHNR and CDR2 FQNEAQ (reference sequence).

V gene TRBV7-2 combines with J gene TRBJ2-1; the D gene is possibly TRBD1 (6 bases). V was cut by 5 bases and J by 9 bases, with 14 bases left in between. Per the germline V gene, CDR1 is SGHTA and CDR2 is FQGNSA. This CDR3 region has 13 residues. CDR3 sequence: CASSGGGRGEQFF. In DNA form, the CDR3 reads TGTGCCAGCAGCGGGGGCGGCAGGGGTGAGCAGTTCTTC.

There are a few counts of this clonotype. Here the CDR3 reads CAISPGQEETQYF. The CDR3 coding sequence is TGTGCCATCAGCCCGGGACAAGAAGAGACCCAGTACTTC. The chain is built from TRBV10-3 and TRBJ2-5; tentatively, D is TRBD1 (6 bases). From germline, CDR1 is ENHRY and CDR2 SYGVKD. The CDR3 consists of 13 residues. Trimming took 6 bases from V and 3 from J, leaving 11 bases between them.

This clonotype has more than one count but fewer than ten. The gene calls are TRBV12-3 or TRBV12-4 and TRBJ2-7; possible D gene TRBD1, 5 bases. The CDR3 is made up of 11 amino acids. With 3 bases removed from V and 9 bases from J, the gap between germline ends came to 9 bases. The CDR3 here is CASSLGPGQYF. The CDR3 DNA reads TGTGCCAGCAGTTTGGGGCCCGGGCAGTACTTC.

This clonotype was detected a few times. The gene calls are TRBV29-1 and TRBJ2-3; D unclear. Germline assignment: CDR1 SQVTM and CDR2 ANQGSEA. V was pared by 6 bases and J by 6 bases, with 10 bases between. The CDR3 extends over 11 amino acids. CDR3 amino acids: CSVIPRDTQYF. In DNA, the CDR3 is TGCAGCGTAATTCCCCGCGATACGCAGTATTTT.

This chain links TRBV5-1 with TRBJ2-5; 10 bases match TRBD2. From germline, CDR1 is SGHRS and CDR2 YFSETQ. The CDR3 has 17 residues. With 4 bases clipped from V and 0 bases from J, the junction kept 9 bases outside the gene matches. CDR3 loop: CASSDQRTSGYQETQYF. The CDR3 DNA reads as TGCGCCAGCAGCGACCAAAGGACTAGCGGATACCAAGAGACCCAGTACTTC.

This clonotype was seen a handful of times. The chain recombines TRBV9 with TRBJ2-3; maybe TRBD2 (5 bases). Trimming took off 4 bases at V and 5 bases at J, with 20 bases between the two ends. This CDR3 contains 16 residues. Germline CDR1 is SGDLS and CDR2 is YYNGEE. The CDR3 DNA sequence: TGTGCCAGCAGCCTTAGAGGGTCTCCCCCCGGAGATACGCAGTATTTT. The encoded protein is CASSLRGSPPGDTQYF.

This rearrangement joins TRBV5-6 to TRBJ1-2, with 8 bases fitting TRBD1. The junction had 7 bases not matched to a gene; V was cut back by 2 bases and J by 4 bases. CDR1 is SGHDT, CDR2 YYEEEE, per germline. CDR3 length: 15 residues. CDR3 nucleotide sequence: TGTGCCAGCAGCTTATTCGCAGGGGGCGGCTATGGCTACACCTTC. It is translated as CASSLFAGGGYGYTF.

This clonotype was observed a single time. With a much larger clone just one base away, this may be a read error. The V and J genes are TRBV20-1 and TRBJ2-1; 10 bases fit TRBD1. The germline CDR1 and CDR2 sequences are DFQATT and SNEGSKA (reference sequence). The CDR3 has 15 amino acids. CDR3 protein: CSARGQGSNYNEQLF. In DNA form, the CDR3 reads TGCAGTGCTAGGGGACAGGGGTCCAACTACAATGAGCAGCTCTTC.

CDR3: CASSPPSGESSYNEQFF. The CDR3 nucleotides read TGTGCCAGCTCACCACCTTCTGGCGAGAGCTCCTACAATGAGCAGTTCTTC. This sequence joins TRBV18 and TRBJ2-1; D is uncertain. The CDR3 spans 17 residues. Germline V CDR1 and CDR2: KGHSH, LQKENI. The V end was cut by 0 bases, the J end by 0 bases, with 12 bases between.

This clonotype has a count of ten or more. The V call is TRBV5-5, the J call TRBJ2-5, with D perhaps assigned TRBD1 or TRBD2 (6 bases each). V was trimmed by 3 bases and J by 5 bases, leaving 20 bases between them. There are 16 residues in the CDR3. Germline V lookup: CDR1 SGHKS, CDR2 YYEKEE (reference sequence). CDR3 in amino acids: CASSSWGAREGETQYF. In nucleotides, the CDR3 is TGTGCCAGCAGCTCGTGGGGGGCGCGTGAAGGGGAGACCCAGTACTTC.

This clonotype was observed a few times. The J gene is TRBJ2-7, the V gene TRBV6-1; no reliable D call. The length of the CDR3 is 12 residues. V was trimmed by 8 bases and J by 6 bases, leaving 14 bases between them. CDR1 and CDR2 from the germline V gene are MNHNS and SASEGT. CDR3 sequence (DNA): TGTGCCAGCGGTCCCTTCCCCGGCGAGCAGTACTTC. This codes for CASGPFPGEQYF.

This clonotype showed up just a few times. V is TRBV9 and J is TRBJ2-1; the match to TRBD2 covers 10 bases. Germline V CDR1 and CDR2: SGDLS, YYNGEE. Germline trimming cut 3 bases from V and 7 bases from J; bases unmatched to any gene: 10. This CDR3 is 16 amino acids long. CDR3 nucleotides: TGTGCCAGCAGCGAGGGGAGGACTAGCGGTGTAAATGAGCAGTTCTTC. It codes for CASSEGRTSGVNEQFF.